The rows below give T cell receptor beta chains drawn from one sample of a study of response to subunit inactivated influenza vaccine. TCRdb processed the RT-PCR reads anew with MiXCR; each CDR3 protein has one entry. The profile covers about 580,000 distinct CDR3 sequences, with around 15% appearing a single time and around 10% taken by the ten largest. The sequenced sample was PBMCs from blood, obtained approximately 12 days after vaccination. The receptor set was obtained from a man in his fifties who received an inactivated influenza vaccine. Each CDR3 is given with its conserved first and last residue. Each record gives: D gene, V gene, J gene, CDR3 protein. The D gene is left open where the match is weak.

d_call: -; v_call: TRBV3-1; j_call: TRBJ2-5; cdr3_aa: CASSRATGGKETQYF
d_call: -; v_call: TRBV2; j_call: TRBJ1-1; cdr3_aa: CASNPPRGTEAFF
d_call: -; v_call: TRBV4-1; j_call: TRBJ1-6; cdr3_aa: CASSQPGKGHNSPLHF
d_call: -; v_call: TRBV6-2/TRBV6-3; j_call: TRBJ2-3; cdr3_aa: CASSYYQGLGTDTQYF
d_call: TRBD2; v_call: TRBV28; j_call: TRBJ2-3; cdr3_aa: CASSLGLAGASGWTDTQYF
d_call: TRBD2; v_call: TRBV20-1; j_call: TRBJ2-3; cdr3_aa: CSAERERGSTDTQYF
d_call: -; v_call: TRBV6-2/TRBV6-3; j_call: TRBJ2-7; cdr3_aa: CASSGGPFPYEQYF
d_call: TRBD1; v_call: TRBV29-1; j_call: TRBJ1-3; cdr3_aa: CSVTGTGNTIYF
d_call: TRBD1; v_call: TRBV6-5; j_call: TRBJ1-4; cdr3_aa: CASSYSTGANEKLFF
d_call: -; v_call: TRBV6-1; j_call: TRBJ1-6; cdr3_aa: CASREAGRYNSPLHF
d_call: TRBD1; v_call: TRBV11-2; j_call: TRBJ2-7; cdr3_aa: CASSLDRGRGPQYEQYF
d_call: TRBD1; v_call: TRBV20-1; j_call: TRBJ2-3; cdr3_aa: CSASTGVTDTQYF
d_call: TRBD1; v_call: TRBV5-8; j_call: TRBJ1-2; cdr3_aa: CASSLVDRGYGYTF
d_call: -; v_call: TRBV10-3; j_call: TRBJ2-7; cdr3_aa: CAIRGEQYF
d_call: -; v_call: TRBV7-2; j_call: TRBJ2-7; cdr3_aa: CASSFEAGLSEQYF
d_call: TRBD2; v_call: TRBV5-1; j_call: TRBJ2-3; cdr3_aa: CASRPILLREDITDTQYF
d_call: -; v_call: TRBV4-2; j_call: TRBJ1-5; cdr3_aa: CASSQTVSNQPQHF
d_call: TRBD2; v_call: TRBV7-9; j_call: TRBJ2-7; cdr3_aa: CASSLVGDYGYEQYF
d_call: -; v_call: TRBV4-3; j_call: TRBJ2-1; cdr3_aa: CASSQVDSSYNEQFF
d_call: -; v_call: TRBV5-1; j_call: TRBJ2-3; cdr3_aa: CASSLMGASTDTQYF
d_call: -; v_call: TRBV20-1; j_call: TRBJ1-4; cdr3_aa: CSARARWQGFEKLFF
d_call: -; v_call: TRBV5-1; j_call: TRBJ2-1; cdr3_aa: CASSLGLPLYNEQFF